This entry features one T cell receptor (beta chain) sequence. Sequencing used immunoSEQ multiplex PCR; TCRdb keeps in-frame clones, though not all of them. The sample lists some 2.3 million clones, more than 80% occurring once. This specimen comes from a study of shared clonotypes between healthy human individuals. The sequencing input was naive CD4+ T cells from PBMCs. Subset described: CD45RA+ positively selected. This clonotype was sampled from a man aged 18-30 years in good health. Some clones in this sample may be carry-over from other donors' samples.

CDR3 loop: CSGTSGADTQYF. The CDR3 region has the DNA TGCAGCGGGACTAGCGGGGCAGATACGCAGTATTTT. The chain couples TRBV29-1 to TRBJ2-3; 12 positions match TRBD2. The J segment lost 4 bases and the V segment lost 7 bases, leaving 0 bases of the junction unmatched. The CDR3 has 12 amino acids. Per germline, CDR1 SQVTM and CDR2 ANQGSEA.